Listed below are T cell receptor beta chains from one sample, sequenced in a study of cytomegalovirus exposure and HLA in healthy donors. The repertoire was sequenced with immunoSEQ multiplex PCR; TCRdb's copy has only in-frame clones and lacks some. Of approximately 160,000 clones listed, roughly nine tenths were seen once; the top ten hold roughly 6%. Sequenced input: PBMCs. Receptors originate from a woman in her twenties or thirties in good health and CMV-seronegative. Each CDR3 is given with its conserved first and last residue.

J gene,V gene,CDR3 protein
TRBJ1-1,TRBV27,CASSFGGAPTEAFF
TRBJ2-6,TRBV5-1,CASSLGSSRSGANVLTF
TRBJ2-3,TRBV6-5,CASSYGTSYTDTQYF
TRBJ1-1,TRBV5-6,CASSFRGGTEAFF
TRBJ1-2,TRBV27,CASSSTLGGQGFGYGYTF
TRBJ2-3,TRBV18,CASSPETDTQYF
TRBJ2-7,TRBV5-5,CASSEIRGFPYEQYF
TRBJ2-2,TRBV6-4,CASSGLADTGELFF
TRBJ1-3,TRBV5-4,CASSLWGPVSGNTIYF
TRBJ1-4,TRBV2,CAAEDTENEKLFF
TRBJ1-2,TRBV5-1,CASNLPGQGYTF
TRBJ1-4,TRBV27,CASSLQSSGQKLFF
TRBJ1-1,TRBV10-3,CAMAGDSTFEAFF
TRBJ1-5,TRBV27,CASSPDRASNQPQHF
TRBJ1-2,TRBV7-6,CASSLLGTLYGYTF
TRBJ2-2,TRBV5-4,CASSLGPGELFF
TRBJ2-1,TRBV30,CAWSETGLAGELNEQFF
TRBJ2-7,TRBV10-3,CAISEHSYEQYF
TRBJ2-3,TRBV4-1,CASSQDPVSDTQYF
TRBJ2-3,TRBV27,CASSFLPTWDSNTDTQYF
TRBJ2-5,TRBV14,CASSQVAGTQYF
TRBJ2-7,TRBV2,CASRGQGIGYEQYF
TRBJ2-5,TRBV5-1,CASSLARGARETQYF
TRBJ2-7,TRBV7-2,CASSSHPYEQYF
TRBJ2-1,TRBV7-3,CASSLTGVGRNEQFF
TRBJ2-5,TRBV14,CASSAEETQYF
TRBJ1-5,TRBV19,CASSAIQGAWQPQHF
TRBJ1-2,TRBV7-2,CASSRDRVGYGYTF
TRBJ2-7,TRBV7-2,CASSLREKGEQYF
TRBJ2-7,TRBV30,CAWSLTGVGEQYF
TRBJ1-2,TRBV2,CASSTGGANYGYTF
TRBJ2-5,TRBV5-1,CASSSRGQETQYF
TRBJ2-1,TRBV27,CASSLTSGQYNEQFF
TRBJ1-5,TRBV15,CATSPTGGNQPQHF
TRBJ1-2,TRBV28,CASSYVTGAYGWVGYTF
TRBJ1-4,TRBV7-9,CASSRAGTSRTNEKLFF